This TCR beta chain was retrieved from a study of identical twins. A single record per CDR3 protein comes from TCRdb applying MiXCR to the 5' RACE reads. Found here are about 240,000 distinct CDR3 sequences, 8% to 11% of them singletons; the top ten hold 10%. Everyone who gave samples was a healthy Caucasian. Trimming cost V 5 bases and J 8 bases; bases outside gene matches: 13. Germline V gives CDR1 SGHVS, CDR2 FQNEAQ. The CDR3 loop spans 17 amino acids. The clonotype originates from a man aged 50 to 60 in good health. The sample was memory T cells sorted from blood. The rearrangement uses TRBV7-8 and TRBJ2-1; 12 nucleotides align to TRBD2. In nucleotides, the CDR3 is TGTGCCAGCAGCAGGAGGCGACTAGCGGGAGTCGGTGATGAGCAGTTCTTC. This codes for CASSRRRLAGVGDEQFF.